The 30 T cell receptor beta chains listed next were all sequenced from one sample in a study of shared clonotypes between healthy human individuals. Repertoires were generated with immunoSEQ multiplex PCR, while TCRdb's copy carries only in-frame clones and drops some. Of over 2 million clones detected, about 95% appear once; the ten largest clones hold roughly 1.1%. Naive CD8 populations comprised CD45RO-negative cells positively selected for CCR7, excluding terminally differentiated effector memory CD45RA+ cells. The source material was naive CD8+ T cells sorted from blood. Receptors originate from a man in his late teens or twenties in good health.

This clone was observed a single time. The V and J genes are TRBV5-4 and TRBJ1-2; no clear D gene. Germline V gene data show CDR1 as SGHNT and CDR2 as YYREEE (reference sequence). The CDR3 is made up of 15 amino acids. Trimming removed 0 bases from V and 6 bases from J, with 15 bases in between. The CDR3 protein is CASSLGPGQSNGYTF. The DNA for the CDR3 is TGTGCCAGCAGCTTGGGTCCGGGTCAATCTAATGGCTACACCTTC.

This sequence joins TRBV10-3 and TRBJ1-1, with 7 positions matching TRBD1. CDR1 and CDR2 (germline): ENHRY, SYGVKD. The CDR3 runs to 14 residues. With 3 bases clipped from V and 1 base from J, the junction kept 2 bases outside the gene matches. The CDR3 nucleotides read TGTGCCATCAGTGATAGGACAGGGAACACTGAAGCTTTCTTT. This encodes CAISDRTGNTEAFF.

The chain links TRBV9 to TRBJ2-1, with TRBD2 identical over 11 bases. CDR3 length equals 16 residues. V lost 3 bases and J lost 5; bases outside the gene matches: 7. Germline V gene lookup returns CDR1 SGDLS and CDR2 YYNGEE. The CDR3 spells CASSARVAGGDNEQFF. CDR3 coding DNA: TGTGCCAGCAGCGCCCGAGTAGCGGGAGGGGACAATGAGCAGTTCTTC.

The chain uses TRBV27 and TRBJ2-7; possibly TRBD1 for D (5 bases). This CDR3 spans 13 amino acids. V lost 5 bases to trimming and J lost 0 bases, with 8 bases between them. Germline lookup yields CDR1 MNHEY and CDR2 SMNVEV (reference sequence). CDR3 in DNA: TGTGCCAGCAGTCCGGACATCTCCTACGAGCAGTACTTC. Protein sequence: CASSPDISYEQYF.

The J gene is TRBJ1-2, the V gene TRBV9, with D possibly being TRBD1 (5 bases). The CDR3 length is 13 residues. CDR1 is SGDLS and CDR2 is YYNGEE in the germline V gene. Trimming took 6 bases from V and 2 from J, leaving 11 bases between them. The CDR3 region is CASTQGANYGYTF. The DNA of the CDR3 is TGTGCCAGCACCCAGGGCGCCAACTATGGCTACACCTTC.

CDR3 residues: CASSQAPDRGHLEKLFF. The CDR3 DNA sequence: TGCGCCAGCAGCCAAGCCCCGGATAGGGGACACCTTGAAAAACTGTTTTTT. The V call is TRBV4-3, the J call TRBJ1-4; possibly TRBD1 for D (6 bases). The V end lost 1 base, the J end lost 7 bases, and 19 bases lay between the germline ends. CDR3 size: 17 residues. Germline V CDR1 and CDR2: LGHNA, YSLEER.

V usage is TRBV7-3 and J usage is TRBJ2-5; D gene unclear. The length of the CDR3 is 13 residues. Per the germline V gene, CDR1 is SGHTA and CDR2 is FQGTGA. Trimming removed 1 base from V and 5 bases from J, with 8 bases in between. CDR3: CASSLRLGETQYF. CDR3 nucleotides: TGTGCCAGCAGCTTAAGACTTGGGGAGACCCAGTACTTC.

Comments on this clone: Distinct nucleotide sequences in the sample also encode this CDR3. The chain joins TRBV4-1 to TRBJ2-7; D call uncertain. Germline loops: CDR1 MGHRA, CDR2 YSYEKL. Trimming removed 1 base from V and 2 bases from J, with 9 bases in between. This CDR3 has 14 amino acids. The CDR3 reads CASSQGTGTYEQYF. CDR3 sequence (DNA): TGCGCCAGCAGCCAAGGGACCGGTACCTACGAGCAGTACTTC.

This sequence joins TRBV4-3 and TRBJ2-3, with TRBD2 as a possible D gene (5 bases). The CDR3 extends over 17 amino acids. Trimming shortened V by 0 bases and J by 5 bases, and 18 bases separated the two germline ends. Germline V gives CDR1 LGHNA, CDR2 YSLEER. CDR3 sequence reads: CASSQDGVSAGGDTQYF. The CDR3 region has the DNA TGCGCCAGCAGCCAAGATGGGGTAAGCGCGGGTGGAGATACGCAGTATTTT.

On this clone itself: In the same sample, other DNA sequences code for this CDR3. This chain connects TRBV4-3 to TRBJ2-1, with 10 bases that match TRBD2. V gave up 4 bases and J gave up 2 bases; unmatched junction bases: 2. The length of the CDR3 is 15 residues. CDR1 and CDR2 (germline): LGHNA, YSLEER. The CDR3 region has the DNA TGCGCCAGCAGCCCGGGGACTAGCGCCTACAATGAGCAGTTCTTC. The encoded protein is CASSPGTSAYNEQFF.

The chain is built from TRBV11-2 and TRBJ2-1; TRBD1 matches 7 bases. CDR1 is SGHAT and CDR2 is FQNNGV in the germline V gene. Trimming took 4 bases from V and 4 from J; bases not matched to a gene: 13. The length of the CDR3 is 17 residues. CDR3 amino acids: CASSSLRGPRAYNEQFF. CDR3 in DNA: TGTGCCAGCAGCTCCCTTAGGGGGCCAAGGGCATACAATGAGCAGTTCTTC.

In regard to this clone: Other DNA variants within this sample encode the same CDR3. J is TRBJ1-1 and V is TRBV4-1, with D perhaps TRBD1 (5 bases). The V end lost 1 base, the J end lost 4 bases, and 10 bases lay between the germline ends. Germline V gene data show CDR1 as MGHRA and CDR2 as YSYEKL. The CDR3 covers 14 residues. The CDR3 region is CASSQGAGGTEAFF. CDR3 in DNA: TGCGCCAGCAGCCAAGGGGCGGGGGGCACTGAAGCTTTCTTT.

This clone occurred once. This same CDR3 is encoded by further DNA sequences in the sample. The chain employs TRBV27 and TRBJ2-7; the match to TRBD1 covers 7 bases. The CDR3 loop spans 14 amino acids. V lost 5 bases to trimming and J lost 2 bases; unmatched junction nucleotides: 6. Looked up from germline, CDR1 is MNHEY and CDR2 is SMNVEV (reference sequence). The CDR3 loop reads CASSPRQGPYEQYF. DNA of the CDR3: TGTGCCAGCAGTCCTAGACAGGGCCCCTACGAGCAGTACTTC.

The gene calls are TRBV7-9 and TRBJ2-5, with 7 bases fitting TRBD2. There are 13 residues in the CDR3. CDR1 and CDR2 (germline): SEHNR, FQNEAQ (reference sequence). The ends lost 4 bases at V and 4 bases at J; junction bases unmatched: 3. The CDR3, as DNA: TGTGCCAGCAGCTCCTGGGGGGGAGAGACCCAGTACTTC. Translation gives CASSSWGGETQYF.

The chain combines TRBV6-5 with TRBJ2-2; 7 bases map to TRBD1. The CDR3 runs to 14 residues. Germline CDR1 and CDR2: MNHEY and SVGAGI. The junction had 4 bases not matched to a gene; V was cut back by 5 bases and J by 4 bases. CDR3 sequence (DNA): TGTGCCAGCAGTCCAACAGGGGCCACCGGGGAGCTGTTTTTT. Protein sequence: CASSPTGATGELFF.

The chain uses TRBV10-3 and TRBJ1-2; 7 bases fit TRBD1. Trimming at V came to 7 bases and at J to 5 bases, leaving 10 bases not matched to a gene. The V gene's germline CDR1 is ENHRY and CDR2 SYGVKD. CDR3 size: 14 residues. CDR3 nucleotides: TGTGCCATCAACAACGACCGGACAGGATATGGCTACACCTTC. Protein product: CAINNDRTGYGYTF.

This chain joins TRBV7-9 and TRBJ2-1; 9 bases fit TRBD2. After removal of 2 bases from V and 4 bases from J, the junction contained 3 bases not matched to a gene. Germline V gene sequence: CDR1 SEHNR, CDR2 FQNEAQ (reference sequence). The CDR3 spans 15 residues. The CDR3 region has the DNA TGTGCCAGCAGCTTACTAGCGGGGCTTTACAATGAGCAGTTCTTC. Amino acid sequence: CASSLLAGLYNEQFF.

This rearrangement joins TRBV28 to TRBJ1-2; a weak D match, TRBD1 (5 bases). This CDR3 comprises 15 residues. CDR1 is MDHEN and CDR2 is SYDVKM in the germline V gene. Trimming removed 8 bases at V and 2 bases at J, with 18 bases between. CDR3 DNA: TGTGCCAGCTCCCCCACCGGGACTCCGAACTATGGCTACACCTTC. Translating gives CASSPTGTPNYGYTF.

V usage is TRBV27 and J usage is TRBJ2-7; 8 bases agree with TRBD1. Germline CDR1 and CDR2: MNHEY and SMNVEV (reference sequence). CDR3 size: 15 residues. J gave up 3 bases and V 5 bases, and 9 bases lay outside the gene matches. CDR3 region: CASSPTPGQDYEQYF. CDR3 in DNA: TGTGCCAGCAGTCCCACGCCGGGACAGGACTACGAGCAGTACTTC.

The gene calls are TRBV7-9 and TRBJ2-4; tentatively, D is TRBD1 (6 bases). The CDR3 extends over 16 amino acids. Germline CDR1 and CDR2: SEHNR and FQNEAQ (reference sequence). The V gene lost 5 bases and the J gene lost 0 bases, with 14 bases spanning the gap. The CDR3 DNA reads TGTGCCAGCAGCCCCAGGACAGTTATAGCCAAAAACATTCAGTACTTC. This sequence encodes CASSPRTVIAKNIQYF.

V gene TRBV7-3 combines with J gene TRBJ1-2; D call uncertain. Between the trimmed V and J ends, which lost 0 bases and 8 bases, there was a span of 10 bases. This CDR3 comprises 13 residues. Germline V CDR1 and CDR2: SGHTA, FQGTGA. The CDR3 sequence is CASSLTFGEGYTF. Written as DNA, the CDR3 is TGTGCCAGCAGCTTAACATTCGGGGAAGGCTACACCTTC.

The rearrangement joins TRBV6-5 to TRBJ2-5; 12 bases map to TRBD2. Trimming cost V 6 bases and J 2 bases; bases outside gene matches: 4. The CDR3 totals 15 residues. Germline-derived CDR1 and CDR2 are MNHEY and SVGAGI. As DNA, the CDR3 is TGTGCCAGCAGCGGGACTAGCGGGTTTCAAGAGACCCAGTACTTC. Translation gives CASSGTSGFQETQYF.

This clone showed up just once. Within the sample, other DNA sequences also encode this same CDR3. The gene calls are TRBV5-6 and TRBJ1-3; D gene uncertain. Per the germline V gene, CDR1 is SGHDT and CDR2 is YYEEEE. Trimming removed 1 base at V and 4 bases at J, with 6 bases between. This CDR3 is 13 amino acids long. The CDR3 reads CASSLWSGNTIYF. DNA for the CDR3: TGTGCCAGCAGCTTGTGGTCAGGAAACACCATATATTTT.

V and J are TRBV4-3 and TRBJ2-2, with 11 bases matching TRBD2. V lost 3 bases and J lost 0; bases outside the gene matches: 3. CDR1 is LGHNA and CDR2 is YSLEER in the germline V gene. The CDR3 consists of 17 residues. The CDR3 region is CASSHVTSGANTGELFF. In DNA, the CDR3 is TGCGCCAGCAGCCACGTGACTAGCGGGGCGAACACCGGGGAGCTGTTTTTT.

The chain has TRBV15 and TRBJ1-4; D is perhaps TRBD1 (5 bases). This CDR3 spans 14 amino acids. V lost 6 bases to trimming and J lost 6 bases, with 14 bases between them. The germline V gene has CDR1 LNHNV and CDR2 YYDKDF (reference sequence). CDR3 in DNA: TGTGCCACCAGGCCGGGACCCGAGGATGAAAAACTGTTTTTT. Translation gives CATRPGPEDEKLFF. Filled out from reference TRBV15 and TRBJ1-4, the complete variable domain reads DAMVIQNPRYQVTQFGKPVTLSCSQTLNHNVMYWYQQKSSQAPKLLFHYYDKDFNNEADTPDNFQSRRPNTSFCFLDIRSPGLGDTAMYLCATRPGPEDEKLFFGSGTQLSVL.

The V and J genes are TRBV30 and TRBJ1-1; D call uncertain. Trimming took off 2 bases at V and 11 bases at J, with 12 bases between the two ends. The CDR3 has 11 amino acids. Germline assignment: CDR1 GTSNPN and CDR2 SVGIG (reference sequence). CDR3 in amino acids: CAWSPEKMAFF. The CDR3 region has the DNA TGTGCCTGGAGTCCGGAAAAGATGGCTTTCTTT.

This chain connects TRBV13 to TRBJ2-3; a possible D gene is TRBD1 (5 bases). Germline loops: CDR1 PRHDT, CDR2 FYEKMQ (reference sequence). V was clipped by 0 bases and J by 3 bases, with 13 bases between them. This CDR3 has 16 residues. The CDR3 spells CASSLGYMGPTDTQYF. CDR3 DNA: TGTGCCAGCAGCTTAGGCTATATGGGGCCGACAGATACGCAGTATTTT.

This sequence joins TRBV19 and TRBJ2-5; no clear D gene. The CDR3 has 13 amino acids. Germline V gives CDR1 LNHDA, CDR2 SQIVND (reference sequence). V lost 8 bases and J lost 0, with 10 bases in between. CDR3 sequence (DNA): TGTGCCAGTGCCGACCAATACCAAGAGACCCAGTACTTC. It specifies CASADQYQETQYF. Supplemented by reference TRBV19 and TRBJ2-5, the full variable domain reads DGGITQSPKYLFRKEGQNVTLSCEQNLNHDAMYWYRQDPGQGLRLIYYSQIVNDFQKGDIAEGYSVSREKKESFPLTVTSAQKNPTAFYLCASADQYQETQYFGPGTRLLVL.

With regard to this clone: The same CDR3 also results from other DNA sequences found in this sample. V gene TRBV28 combines with J gene TRBJ2-7; D not resolved. This CDR3 region has 12 residues. Trimming removed 6 bases at V and 4 bases at J, with 10 bases between. Germline lookup yields CDR1 MDHEN and CDR2 SYDVKM. CDR3 sequence reads: CASSLRFYEQYF. In DNA form, the CDR3 reads TGTGCCAGCAGCCTTCGGTTTTACGAGCAGTACTTC. Based on the CDR3 plus reference TRBV28 and TRBJ2-7, the full variable domain is DVKVTQSSRYLVKRTGEKVFLECVQDMDHENMFWYRQDPGLGLRLIYFSYDVKMKEKGDIPEGYSVSREKKERFSLILESASTNQTSMYLCASSLRFYEQYFGPGTRLTVT.

The gene calls are TRBV9 and TRBJ2-2; D call uncertain. The V end lost 4 bases, the J end lost 7 bases, and 8 bases lay between the germline ends. Per germline, CDR1 SGDLS and CDR2 YYNGEE. The CDR3 length is 12 residues. The CDR3 DNA is TGTGCCAGCAGCCGCCCCTACGGGGAGCTGTTTTTT. Amino acid sequence: CASSRPYGELFF.